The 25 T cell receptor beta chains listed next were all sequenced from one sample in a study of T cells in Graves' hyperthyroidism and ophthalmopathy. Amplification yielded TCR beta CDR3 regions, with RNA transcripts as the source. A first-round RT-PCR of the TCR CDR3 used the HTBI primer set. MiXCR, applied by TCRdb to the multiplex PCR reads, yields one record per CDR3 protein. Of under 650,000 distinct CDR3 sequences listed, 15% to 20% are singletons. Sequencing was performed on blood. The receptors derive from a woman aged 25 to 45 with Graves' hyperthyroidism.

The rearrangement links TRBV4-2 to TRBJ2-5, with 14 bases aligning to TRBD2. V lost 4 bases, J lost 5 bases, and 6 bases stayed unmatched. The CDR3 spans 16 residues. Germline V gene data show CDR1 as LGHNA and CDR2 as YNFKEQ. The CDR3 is CASSPGLAGGFETQYF. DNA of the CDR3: TGTGCCAGCAGCCCAGGACTAGCGGGAGGCTTTGAGACCCAGTACTTC.

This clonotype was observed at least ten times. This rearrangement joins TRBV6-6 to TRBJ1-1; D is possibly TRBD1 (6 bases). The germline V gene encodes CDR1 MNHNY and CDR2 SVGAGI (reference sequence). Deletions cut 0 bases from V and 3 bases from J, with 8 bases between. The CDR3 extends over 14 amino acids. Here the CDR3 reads CASSYSRGDTEAFF. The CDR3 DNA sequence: TGTGCCAGCAGTTACTCGAGGGGGGACACTGAAGCTTTCTTT.

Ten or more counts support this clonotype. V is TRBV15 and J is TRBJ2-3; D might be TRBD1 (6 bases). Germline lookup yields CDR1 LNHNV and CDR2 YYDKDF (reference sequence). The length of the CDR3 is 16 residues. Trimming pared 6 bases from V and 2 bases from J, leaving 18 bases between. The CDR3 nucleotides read TGTGCCACCAGTCCAGGGGACGCGCTGGACACAGATACGCAGTATTTT. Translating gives CATSPGDALDTDTQYF.

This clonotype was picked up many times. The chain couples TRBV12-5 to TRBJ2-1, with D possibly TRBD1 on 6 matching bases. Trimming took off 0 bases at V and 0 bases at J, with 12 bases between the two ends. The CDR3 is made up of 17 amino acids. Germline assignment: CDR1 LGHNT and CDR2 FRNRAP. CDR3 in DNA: TGTGCTAGTGGTTTGGTACTGGGACACCCCTCCTACAATGAGCAGTTCTTC. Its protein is CASGLVLGHPSYNEQFF.

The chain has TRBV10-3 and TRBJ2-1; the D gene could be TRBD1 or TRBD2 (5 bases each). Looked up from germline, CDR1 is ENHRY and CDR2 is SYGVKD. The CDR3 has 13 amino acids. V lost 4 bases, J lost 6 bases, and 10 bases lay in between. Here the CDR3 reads CAISVGRINEQFF. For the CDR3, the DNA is TGTGCCATCAGTGTGGGACGCATCAATGAGCAGTTCTTC.

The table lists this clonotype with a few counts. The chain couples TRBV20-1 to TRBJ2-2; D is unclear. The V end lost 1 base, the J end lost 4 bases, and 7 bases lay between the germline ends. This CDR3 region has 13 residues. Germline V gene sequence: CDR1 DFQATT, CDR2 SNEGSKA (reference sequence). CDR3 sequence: CSARALPTGELFF. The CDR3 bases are TGCAGTGCTAGAGCGCTCCCCACCGGGGAGCTGTTTTTT.

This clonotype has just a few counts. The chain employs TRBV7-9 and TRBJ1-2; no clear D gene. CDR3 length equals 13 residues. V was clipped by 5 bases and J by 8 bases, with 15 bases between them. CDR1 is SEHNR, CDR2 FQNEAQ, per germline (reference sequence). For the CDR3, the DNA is TGTGCCAGCAGCACCCCAGCAGAACAAGGCTACACCTTC. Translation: CASSTPAEQGYTF.

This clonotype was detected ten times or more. CDR3 sequence (DNA): TGTGCCAGCACCAAACAGGGGAGAACTGAAGCTTTCTTT. Its protein product is CASTKQGRTEAFF. The chain recombines TRBV12-3 or TRBV12-4 with TRBJ1-1; 7 bases match TRBD1. This CDR3 is 13 amino acids long. After removal of 7 bases from V and 5 bases from J, the junction contained 7 bases not matched to a gene.

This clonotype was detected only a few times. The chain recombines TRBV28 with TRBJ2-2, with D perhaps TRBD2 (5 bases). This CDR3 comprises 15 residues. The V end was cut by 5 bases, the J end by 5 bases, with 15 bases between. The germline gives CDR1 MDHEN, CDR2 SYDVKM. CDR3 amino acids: CASSGYQRGTGELFF. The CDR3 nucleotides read TGTGCCAGCAGTGGGTATCAGCGCGGGACCGGGGAGCTGTTTTTT. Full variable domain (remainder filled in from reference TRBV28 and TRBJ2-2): DVKVTQSSRYLVKRTGEKVFLECVQDMDHENMFWYRQDPGLGLRLIYFSYDVKMKEKGDIPEGYSVSREKKERFSLILESASTNQTSMYLCASSGYQRGTGELFFGEGSRLTVL.

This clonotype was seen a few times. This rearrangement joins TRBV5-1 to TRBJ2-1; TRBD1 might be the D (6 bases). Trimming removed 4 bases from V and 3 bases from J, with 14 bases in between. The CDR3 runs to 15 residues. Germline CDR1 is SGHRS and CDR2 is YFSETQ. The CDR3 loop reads CASSKTGAFYNEQFF. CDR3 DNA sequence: TGCGCCAGCAGCAAGACAGGAGCTTTCTACAATGAGCAGTTCTTC.

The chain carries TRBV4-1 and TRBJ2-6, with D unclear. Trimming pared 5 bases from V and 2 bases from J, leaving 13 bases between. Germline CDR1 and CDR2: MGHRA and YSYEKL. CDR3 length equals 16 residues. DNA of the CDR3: TGCGCCAGCAGCTTCCGTTACCGGGCTGGGGCCAACGTCCTGACTTTC. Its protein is CASSFRYRAGANVLTF.

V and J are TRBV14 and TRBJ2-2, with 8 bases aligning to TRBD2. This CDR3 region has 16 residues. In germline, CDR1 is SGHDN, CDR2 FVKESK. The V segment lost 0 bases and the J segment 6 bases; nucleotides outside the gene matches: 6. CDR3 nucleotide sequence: TGTGCCAGCAGCCAAGATTTGACTAGCGTTGCCGGGGAGCTGTTTTTT. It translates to CASSQDLTSVAGELFF.

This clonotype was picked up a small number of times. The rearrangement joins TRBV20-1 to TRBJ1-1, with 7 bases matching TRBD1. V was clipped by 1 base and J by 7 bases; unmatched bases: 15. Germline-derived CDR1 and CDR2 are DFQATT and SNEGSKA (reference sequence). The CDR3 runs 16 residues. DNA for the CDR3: TGCAGTGCTAGAGGGGGTTTTGACAGGGTGCGGAGTGAAGCTTTCTTT. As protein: CSARGGFDRVRSEAFF.

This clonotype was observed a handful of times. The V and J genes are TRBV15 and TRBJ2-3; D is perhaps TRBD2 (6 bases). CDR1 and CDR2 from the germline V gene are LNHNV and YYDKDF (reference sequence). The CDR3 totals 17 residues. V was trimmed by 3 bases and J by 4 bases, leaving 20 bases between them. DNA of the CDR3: TGTGCCACCAGCAGTGTATTGCGGGTTCGGGGGTCAGATACGCAGTATTTT. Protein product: CATSSVLRVRGSDTQYF.

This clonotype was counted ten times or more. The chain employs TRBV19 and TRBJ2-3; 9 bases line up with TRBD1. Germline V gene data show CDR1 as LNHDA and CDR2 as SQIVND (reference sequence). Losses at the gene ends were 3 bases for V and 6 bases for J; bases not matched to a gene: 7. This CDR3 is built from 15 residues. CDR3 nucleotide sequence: TGTGCCAGTAGTATCGCCGGGACAGGGAGGGATACGCAGTATTTT. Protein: CASSIAGTGRDTQYF.

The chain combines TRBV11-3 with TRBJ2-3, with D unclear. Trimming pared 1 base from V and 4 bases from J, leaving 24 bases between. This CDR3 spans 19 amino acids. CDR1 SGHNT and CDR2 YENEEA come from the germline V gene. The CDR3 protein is CASSLVILMDQDRADTQYF. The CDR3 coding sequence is TGTGCCAGCAGCTTAGTCATTTTAATGGACCAAGATAGGGCAGATACGCAGTATTTT.

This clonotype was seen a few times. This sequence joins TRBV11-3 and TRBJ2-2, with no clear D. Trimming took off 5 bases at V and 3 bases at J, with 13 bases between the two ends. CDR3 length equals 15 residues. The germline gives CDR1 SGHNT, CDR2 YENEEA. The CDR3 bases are TGTGCCAGCAGCCTCCGCCAGACTCACACCGGGGAGCTGTTTTTT. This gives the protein CASSLRQTHTGELFF.

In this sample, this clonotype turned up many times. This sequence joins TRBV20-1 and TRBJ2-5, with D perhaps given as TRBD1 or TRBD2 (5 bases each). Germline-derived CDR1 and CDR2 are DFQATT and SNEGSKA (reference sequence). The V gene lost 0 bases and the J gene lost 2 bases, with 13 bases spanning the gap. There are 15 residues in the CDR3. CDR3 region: CSARDTGRVQETQYF. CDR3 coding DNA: TGCAGTGCTAGAGATACGGGACGGGTACAAGAGACCCAGTACTTC.

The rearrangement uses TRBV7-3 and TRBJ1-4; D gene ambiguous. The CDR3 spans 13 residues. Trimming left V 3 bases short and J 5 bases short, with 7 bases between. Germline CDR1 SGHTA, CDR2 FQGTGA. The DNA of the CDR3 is TGTGCCAGCAGCTTGAGACAAAATGAAAAACTGTTTTTT. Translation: CASSLRQNEKLFF.

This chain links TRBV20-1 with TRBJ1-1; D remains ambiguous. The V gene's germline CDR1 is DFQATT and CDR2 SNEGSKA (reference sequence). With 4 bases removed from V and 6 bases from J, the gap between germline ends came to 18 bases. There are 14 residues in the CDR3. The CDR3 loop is CSAKKGPARAEAFF. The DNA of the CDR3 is TGCAGTGCTAAGAAAGGACCAGCTAGGGCTGAAGCTTTCTTT.

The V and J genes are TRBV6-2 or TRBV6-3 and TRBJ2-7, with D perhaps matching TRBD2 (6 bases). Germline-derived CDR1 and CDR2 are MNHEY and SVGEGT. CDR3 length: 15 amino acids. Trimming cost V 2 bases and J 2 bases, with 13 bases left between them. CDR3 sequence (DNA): TGTGCCAGCAGTTACGGCGCGGGGCCTGCCTACGAGCAGTACTTC. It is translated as CASSYGAGPAYEQYF.

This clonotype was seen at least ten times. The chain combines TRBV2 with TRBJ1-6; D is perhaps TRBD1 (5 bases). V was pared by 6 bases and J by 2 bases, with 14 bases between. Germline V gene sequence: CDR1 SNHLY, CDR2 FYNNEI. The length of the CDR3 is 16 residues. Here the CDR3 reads CASRDQGATYNSPLHF. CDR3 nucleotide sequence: TGTGCCAGCAGGGATCAGGGTGCCACCTATAATTCACCCCTCCACTTT.

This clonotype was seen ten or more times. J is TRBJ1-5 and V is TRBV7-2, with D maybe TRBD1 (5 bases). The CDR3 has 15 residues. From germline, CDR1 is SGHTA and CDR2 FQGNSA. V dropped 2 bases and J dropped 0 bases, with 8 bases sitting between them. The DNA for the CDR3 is TGTGCCAGCAGCTTACAGGGTAATAGCAATCAGCCCCAGCATTTT. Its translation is CASSLQGNSNQPQHF.

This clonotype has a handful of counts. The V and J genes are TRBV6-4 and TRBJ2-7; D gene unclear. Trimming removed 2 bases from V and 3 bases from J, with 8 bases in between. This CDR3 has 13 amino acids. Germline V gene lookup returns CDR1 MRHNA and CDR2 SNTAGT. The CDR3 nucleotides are TGTGCCAGCAGTGACGGGATAGGCTACGAGCAGTACTTC. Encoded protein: CASSDGIGYEQYF.

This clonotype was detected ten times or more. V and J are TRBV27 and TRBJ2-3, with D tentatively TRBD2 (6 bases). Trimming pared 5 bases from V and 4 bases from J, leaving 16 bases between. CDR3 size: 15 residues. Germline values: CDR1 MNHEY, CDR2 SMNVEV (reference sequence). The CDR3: CASSLIPGDADTQYF. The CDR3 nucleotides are TGTGCCAGCAGTCTAATCCCGGGAGATGCAGATACGCAGTATTTT.